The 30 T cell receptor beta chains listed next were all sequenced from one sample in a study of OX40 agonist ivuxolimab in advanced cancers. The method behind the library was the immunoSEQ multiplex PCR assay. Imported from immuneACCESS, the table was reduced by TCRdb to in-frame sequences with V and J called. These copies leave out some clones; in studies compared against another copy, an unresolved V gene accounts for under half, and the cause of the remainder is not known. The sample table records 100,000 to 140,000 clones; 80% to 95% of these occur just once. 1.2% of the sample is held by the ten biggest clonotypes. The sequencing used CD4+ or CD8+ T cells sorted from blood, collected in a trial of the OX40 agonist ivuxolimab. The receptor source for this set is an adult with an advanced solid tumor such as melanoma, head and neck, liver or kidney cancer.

The CDR3 loop is CASSRTEANQPQHF. For the CDR3, the DNA is TGTGCCAGCAGTCGGACAGAGGCTAATCAGCCCCAGCATTTT. The chain uses TRBV6-5 and TRBJ1-5; weak D call: TRBD1 (6 bases). Germline V gene sequence: CDR1 MNHEY, CDR2 SVGAGI. The CDR3 runs 14 residues. Trimming took 5 bases from V and 4 from J, leaving 12 bases between them.

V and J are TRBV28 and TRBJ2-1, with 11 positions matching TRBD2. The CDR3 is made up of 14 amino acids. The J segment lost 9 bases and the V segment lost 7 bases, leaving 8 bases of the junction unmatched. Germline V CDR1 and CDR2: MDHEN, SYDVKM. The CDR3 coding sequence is TGTGCCAGCATTTATAGCGGGAGGGAGGGTGAGCAGTTCTTC. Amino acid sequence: CASIYSGREGEQFF.

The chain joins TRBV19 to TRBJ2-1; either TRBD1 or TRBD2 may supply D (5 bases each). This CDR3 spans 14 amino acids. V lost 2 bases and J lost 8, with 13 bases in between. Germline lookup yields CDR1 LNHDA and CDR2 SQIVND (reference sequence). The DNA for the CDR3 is TGTGCCAGTAGTATAACGGGGCGGCGGGATGAGCAGTTCTTC. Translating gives CASSITGRRDEQFF.

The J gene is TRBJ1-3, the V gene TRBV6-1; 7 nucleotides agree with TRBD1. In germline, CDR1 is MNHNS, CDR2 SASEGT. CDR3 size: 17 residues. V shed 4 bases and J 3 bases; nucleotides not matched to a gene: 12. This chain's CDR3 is CASSAGQDGRIGNTIYF. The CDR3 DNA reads TGTGCCAGCAGTGCAGGACAGGACGGCCGAATTGGAAACACCATATATTTT.

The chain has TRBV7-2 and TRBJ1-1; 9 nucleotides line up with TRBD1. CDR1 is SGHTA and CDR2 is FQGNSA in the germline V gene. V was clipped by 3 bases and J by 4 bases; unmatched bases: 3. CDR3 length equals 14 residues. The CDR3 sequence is CASSLDRGGTEAFF. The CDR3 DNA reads TGTGCCAGCAGCTTGGACAGGGGTGGCACTGAAGCTTTCTTT.

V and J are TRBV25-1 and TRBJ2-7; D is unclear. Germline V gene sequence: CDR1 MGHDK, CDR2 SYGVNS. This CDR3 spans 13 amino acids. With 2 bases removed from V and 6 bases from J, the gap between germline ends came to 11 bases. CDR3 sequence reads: CASSELLESEQYF. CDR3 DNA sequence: TGTGCCAGCAGTGAACTGCTGGAATCCGAGCAGTACTTC.

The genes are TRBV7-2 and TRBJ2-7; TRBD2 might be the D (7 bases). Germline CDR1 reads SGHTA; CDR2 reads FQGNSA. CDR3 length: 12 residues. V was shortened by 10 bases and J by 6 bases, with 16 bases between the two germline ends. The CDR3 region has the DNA TGTGCCACTTCGAGGGGGGGTTTCGAGCAGTACTTC. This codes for CATSRGGFEQYF.

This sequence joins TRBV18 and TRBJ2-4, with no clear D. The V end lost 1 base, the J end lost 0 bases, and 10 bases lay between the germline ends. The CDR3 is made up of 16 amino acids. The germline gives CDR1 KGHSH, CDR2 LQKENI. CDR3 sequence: CASSPQVTLAKNIQYF. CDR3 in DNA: TGTGCCAGCTCACCACAGGTGACCTTAGCCAAAAACATTCAGTACTTC.

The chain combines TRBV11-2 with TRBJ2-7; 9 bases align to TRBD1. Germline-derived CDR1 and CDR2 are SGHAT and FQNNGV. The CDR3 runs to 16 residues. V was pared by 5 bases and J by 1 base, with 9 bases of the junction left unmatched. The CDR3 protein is CASSLTGTGTSYEQYF. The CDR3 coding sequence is TGTGCCAGCAGCCTAACCGGGACAGGGACTTCCTACGAGCAGTACTTC.

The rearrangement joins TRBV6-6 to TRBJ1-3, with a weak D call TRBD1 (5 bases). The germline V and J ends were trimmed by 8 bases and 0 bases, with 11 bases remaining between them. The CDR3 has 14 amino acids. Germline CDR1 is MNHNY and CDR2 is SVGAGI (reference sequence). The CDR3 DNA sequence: TGTGCCAGCCGGGGACGGACCTCTGGAAACACCATATATTTT. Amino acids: CASRGRTSGNTIYF.

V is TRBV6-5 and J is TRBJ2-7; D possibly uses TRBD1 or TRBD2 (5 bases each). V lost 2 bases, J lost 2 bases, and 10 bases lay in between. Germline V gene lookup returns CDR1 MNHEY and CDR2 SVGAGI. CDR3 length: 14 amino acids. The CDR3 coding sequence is TGTGCCAGCAGTTACGTCCAGGGACCCTACGAGCAGTACTTC. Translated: CASSYVQGPYEQYF.

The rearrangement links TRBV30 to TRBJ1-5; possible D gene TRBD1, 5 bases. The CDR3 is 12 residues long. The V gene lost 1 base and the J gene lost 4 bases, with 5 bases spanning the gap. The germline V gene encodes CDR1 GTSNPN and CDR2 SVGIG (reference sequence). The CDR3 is CAWSAGNQPQHF. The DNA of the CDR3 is TGTGCCTGGAGTGCAGGGAATCAGCCCCAGCATTTT. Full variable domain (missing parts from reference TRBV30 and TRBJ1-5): SQTIHQWPATLVQPVGSPLSLECTVEGTSNPNLYWYRQAAGRGLQLLFYSVGIGQISSEVPQNLSASRPQDRQFILSSKKLLLSDSGFYLCAWSAGNQPQHFGDGTRLSIL.

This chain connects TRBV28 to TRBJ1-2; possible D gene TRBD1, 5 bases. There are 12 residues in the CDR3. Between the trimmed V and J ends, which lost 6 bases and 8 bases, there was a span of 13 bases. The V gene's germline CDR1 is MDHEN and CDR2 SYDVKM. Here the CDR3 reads CASRPGGIGYTF. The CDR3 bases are TGTGCCAGCAGGCCGGGGGGGATCGGCTACACCTTC.

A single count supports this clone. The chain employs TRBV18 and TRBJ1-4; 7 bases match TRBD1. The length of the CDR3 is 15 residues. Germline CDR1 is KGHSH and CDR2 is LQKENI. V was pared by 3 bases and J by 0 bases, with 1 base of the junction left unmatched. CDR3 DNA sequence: TGTGCCAGCTCACCGGGACAGACAACTAATGAAAAACTGTTTTTT. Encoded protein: CASSPGQTTNEKLFF.

The DNA for the CDR3 is TGTGCCAGCAGCTTAGTCCCAGCGGGCCTTCCTTACGAGCAGTACTTC. The encoded protein is CASSLVPAGLPYEQYF. The gene calls are TRBV7-9 and TRBJ2-7, with D perhaps TRBD2 (6 bases). The V and J ends lost 1 base and 4 bases respectively, with 17 bases between them. This CDR3 is 16 amino acids long. Per germline, CDR1 SEHNR and CDR2 FQNEAQ (reference sequence).

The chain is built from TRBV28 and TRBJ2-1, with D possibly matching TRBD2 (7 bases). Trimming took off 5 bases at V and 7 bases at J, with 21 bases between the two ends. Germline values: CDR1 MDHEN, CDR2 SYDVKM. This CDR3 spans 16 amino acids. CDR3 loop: CASSGGGGGALNEQFF. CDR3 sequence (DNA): TGTGCCAGCAGTGGGGGCGGCGGGGGAGCCCTGAATGAGCAGTTCTTC.

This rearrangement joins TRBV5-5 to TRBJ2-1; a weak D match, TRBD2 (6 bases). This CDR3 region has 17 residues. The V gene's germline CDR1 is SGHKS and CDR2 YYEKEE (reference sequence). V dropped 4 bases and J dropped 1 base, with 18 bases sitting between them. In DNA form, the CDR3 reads TGTGCCAGCAGCAACCGGGACTCCGAGATATCCTACAATGAGCAGTTCTTC. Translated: CASSNRDSEISYNEQFF.

CDR3 region: CASSPQGIGAGNTIYF. The CDR3 nucleotides read TGTGCCAGCTCACCACAAGGAATTGGAGCTGGAAACACCATATATTTT. V gene TRBV18 combines with J gene TRBJ1-3; D not resolved. CDR1 and CDR2 (germline): KGHSH, LQKENI. The CDR3 length is 16 residues. V lost 1 base, J lost 2 bases, and 12 bases lay in between.

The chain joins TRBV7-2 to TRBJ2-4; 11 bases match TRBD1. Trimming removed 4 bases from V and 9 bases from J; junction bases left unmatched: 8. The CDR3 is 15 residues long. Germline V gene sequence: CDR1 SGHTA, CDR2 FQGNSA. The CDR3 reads CASSSRTGGRRIQYF. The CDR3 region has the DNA TGTGCCAGCAGCTCCCGGACAGGGGGCCGACGCATTCAGTACTTC.

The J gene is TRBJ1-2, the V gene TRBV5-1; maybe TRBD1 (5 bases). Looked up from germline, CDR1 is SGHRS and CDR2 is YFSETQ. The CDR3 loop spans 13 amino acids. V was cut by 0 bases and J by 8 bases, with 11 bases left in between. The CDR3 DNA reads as TGCGCCAGCAGCTTGGGGCAGGCAGGGGGCTACACCTTC. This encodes CASSLGQAGGYTF.

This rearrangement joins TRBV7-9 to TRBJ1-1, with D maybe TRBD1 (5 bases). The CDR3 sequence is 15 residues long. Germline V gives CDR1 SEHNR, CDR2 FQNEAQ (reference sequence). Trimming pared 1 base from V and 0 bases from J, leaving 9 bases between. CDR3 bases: TGTGCCAGCAGCTTAGAGGGGACGGTGAACACTGAAGCTTTCTTT. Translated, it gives CASSLEGTVNTEAFF.

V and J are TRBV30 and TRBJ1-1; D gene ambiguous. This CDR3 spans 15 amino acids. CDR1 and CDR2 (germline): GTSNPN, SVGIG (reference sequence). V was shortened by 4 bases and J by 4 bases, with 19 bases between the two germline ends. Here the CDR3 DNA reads TGTGCCTGGACAGGAGCAGGAGGTTTGGGCACTGAAGCTTTCTTT. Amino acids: CAWTGAGGLGTEAFF.

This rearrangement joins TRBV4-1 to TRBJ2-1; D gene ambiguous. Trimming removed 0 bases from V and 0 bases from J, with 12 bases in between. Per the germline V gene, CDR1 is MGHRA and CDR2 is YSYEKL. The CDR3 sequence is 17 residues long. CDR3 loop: CASSQEGPPSSYNEQFF. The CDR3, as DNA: TGCGCCAGCAGCCAAGAAGGCCCCCCGAGCTCCTACAATGAGCAGTTCTTC.

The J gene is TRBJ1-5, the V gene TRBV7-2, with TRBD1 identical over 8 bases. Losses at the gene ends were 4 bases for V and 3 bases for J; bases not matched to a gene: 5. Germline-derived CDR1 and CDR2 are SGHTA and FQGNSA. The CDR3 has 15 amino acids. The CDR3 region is CASSYQTGDNQPQHF. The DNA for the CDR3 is TGTGCCAGCAGCTACCAGACAGGGGACAATCAGCCCCAGCATTTT.

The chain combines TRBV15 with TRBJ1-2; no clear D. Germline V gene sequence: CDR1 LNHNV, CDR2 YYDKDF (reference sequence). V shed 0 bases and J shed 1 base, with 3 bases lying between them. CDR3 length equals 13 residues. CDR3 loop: CATSRESNYGYTF. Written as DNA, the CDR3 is TGTGCCACCAGCAGAGAAAGTAACTATGGCTACACCTTC.

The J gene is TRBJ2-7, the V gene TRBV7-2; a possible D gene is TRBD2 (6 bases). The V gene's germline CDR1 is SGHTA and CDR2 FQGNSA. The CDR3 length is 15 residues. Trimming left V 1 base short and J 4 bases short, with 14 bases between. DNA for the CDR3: TGTGCCAGCAGCTTAGTCTTCGGGAGAGGGTACGAGCAGTACTTC. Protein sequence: CASSLVFGRGYEQYF.

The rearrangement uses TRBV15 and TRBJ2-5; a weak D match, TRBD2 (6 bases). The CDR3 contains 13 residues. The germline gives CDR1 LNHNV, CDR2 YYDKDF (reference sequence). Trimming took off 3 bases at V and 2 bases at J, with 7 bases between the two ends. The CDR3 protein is CATSRGLQETQYF. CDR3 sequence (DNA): TGTGCCACCAGCAGGGGACTGCAAGAGACCCAGTACTTC. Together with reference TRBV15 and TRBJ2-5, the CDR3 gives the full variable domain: DAMVIQNPRYQVTQFGKPVTLSCSQTLNHNVMYWYQQKSSQAPKLLFHYYDKDFNNEADTPDNFQSRRPNTSFCFLDIRSPGLGDTAMYLCATSRGLQETQYFGPGTRLLVL.

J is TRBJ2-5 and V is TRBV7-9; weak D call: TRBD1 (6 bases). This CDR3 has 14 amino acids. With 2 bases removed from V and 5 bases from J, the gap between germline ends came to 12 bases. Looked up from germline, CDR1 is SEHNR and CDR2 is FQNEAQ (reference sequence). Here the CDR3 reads CASSLYRVGETQYF. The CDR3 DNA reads TGTGCCAGCAGCTTATACAGGGTCGGGGAGACCCAGTACTTC.

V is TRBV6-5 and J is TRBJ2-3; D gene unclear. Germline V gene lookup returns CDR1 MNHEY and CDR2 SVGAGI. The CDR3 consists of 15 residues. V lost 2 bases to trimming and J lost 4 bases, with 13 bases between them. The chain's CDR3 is CASSYGRGPADTQYF. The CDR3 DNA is TGTGCCAGCAGTTACGGGCGTGGGCCCGCAGATACGCAGTATTTT.

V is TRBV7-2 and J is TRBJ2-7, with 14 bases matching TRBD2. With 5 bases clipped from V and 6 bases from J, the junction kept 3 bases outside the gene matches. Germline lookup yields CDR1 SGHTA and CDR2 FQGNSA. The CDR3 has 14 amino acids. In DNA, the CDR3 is TGTGCCAGCAGCGTAGGACTAGCGGGAGGCGAGCAGTACTTC. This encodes CASSVGLAGGEQYF.